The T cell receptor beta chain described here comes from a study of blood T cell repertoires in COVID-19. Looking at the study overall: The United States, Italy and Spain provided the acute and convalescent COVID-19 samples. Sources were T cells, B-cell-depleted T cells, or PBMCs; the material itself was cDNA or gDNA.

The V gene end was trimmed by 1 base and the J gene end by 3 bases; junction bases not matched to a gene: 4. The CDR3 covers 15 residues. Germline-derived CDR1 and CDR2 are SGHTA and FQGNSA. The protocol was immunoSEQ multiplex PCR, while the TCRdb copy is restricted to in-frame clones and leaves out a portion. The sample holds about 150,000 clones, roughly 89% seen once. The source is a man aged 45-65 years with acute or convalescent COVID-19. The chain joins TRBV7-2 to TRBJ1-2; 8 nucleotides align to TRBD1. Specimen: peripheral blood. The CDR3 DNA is TGTGCCAGCAGCTTAGATTGGGGACAGGACTATGGCTACACCTTC. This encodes CASSLDWGQDYGYTF.